This record covers a single T cell receptor beta chain. The source of the sample is a study of T cell changes during pregnancy in multiple sclerosis. The CDR3 length is 15 residues. Germline V lookup: CDR1 MNHEY, CDR2 SMNVEV (reference sequence). Trimming took 0 bases from V and 3 from J, leaving 12 bases between them. Here immunoSEQ multiplex PCR was the method, and the copy in TCRdb shows in-frame clones only, minus some. This sample carries roughly 49,000 clones, just under 95% of them seen once, and the ten largest clones take 5.9%. The chain joins TRBV27 to TRBJ2-7, with a possible D match to TRBD1 (6 bases). This TCR was recovered from a female donor with multiple sclerosis, enrolled in a pregnancy study. The sequencing here drew on CD8+ T cells from peripheral blood mononuclear cells, taken in the first trimester of pregnancy. The CDR3 coding sequence is TGTGCCAGCAGTTTATCCTACGACAGGTTCTACGAGCAGTACTTC. It codes for CASSLSYDRFYEQYF.